This T cell receptor beta chain derives from a study of cytotoxic CD8 clonotypes in ibrutinib-treated CLL. Points on this clone: Antigen specificity is unknown.

Per the germline V gene, CDR1 is SGHTA and CDR2 is FQGTGA. With 5 bases removed from V and 4 bases from J, the gap between germline ends came to 11 bases. This CDR3 contains 13 residues. Study-wide findings and caveats: Higher circulating CD8+ T-cell counts strongly accompanied higher baseline clonality, above age-matched healthy donors. Elevated clonality accompanied ibrutinib response, with a return toward baseline values at progression. Under treatment, the uncommon public clonotypes either contracted or remained stable.

The intended depth for sequencing was 1 in 200,000 to 1 in 1 million T cells. Generated by immunoSEQ multiplex PCR, the TCRdb table keeps only in-frame clones and is missing some. The sample has 45,000 to 55,000 clones, around 53% seen once. Here the sequenced sample was PBMCs, taken after 12 months of ibrutinib treatment. The source of this sequence is a human donor with chronic lymphocytic leukemia. The chain carries TRBV7-3 and TRBJ2-5; D may be TRBD2 (5 bases). This CDR3 reads CASSPDLGETQYF. The CDR3 DNA sequence: TGTGCCAGCAGCCCGGACTTAGGAGAGACCCAGTACTTC.